One sample yielded the 26 T cell receptor beta chains listed below, sequenced in a study of CXCR3-negative and CXCR3-positive naive CD8 T cells. TRB cDNA libraries were made by UMI-labeled 5' RACE. From its re-call of the 5' RACE reads, TCRdb lists each CDR3 protein once, without DNA. The listing records roughly 7,900 distinct CDR3 sequences. Material for sequencing was naive CXCR3- CD8+ T cells from blood. Stated subset: CD45RO-CCR7+CD27+CD95- naive CD8+ T cells lacking CXCR3 (TNR3-). These receptors all come from a human donor in good health. Some clones in this sample may be carry-over from other donors' samples.

The chain joins TRBV27 to TRBJ1-5; absent DNA, TCRdb's TRBD1 call cannot be checked. From germline, CDR1 is MNHEY and CDR2 SMNVEV (reference sequence). This CDR3 contains 14 residues. CDR3 sequence reads: CASSLSTGFQPQHF.

This chain links TRBV7-6 with TRBJ2-7; TCRdb's D call, TRBD1, is unchecked because there is no DNA. The CDR3 runs to 15 residues. Germline CDR1 and CDR2: SGHVS and FNYEAQ. The CDR3 protein is CASSSPGYSSYEQYF.

The gene calls are TRBV14 and TRBJ2-7. CDR3 size: 13 residues. The germline V gene encodes CDR1 SGHDN and CDR2 FVKESK. The chain's CDR3 is CASSGLVVREQYF.

The chain combines TRBV20-1 with TRBJ2-1; TCRdb indicates TRBD2, and absent DNA this call remains unverified. CDR3 size: 14 residues. Germline V gives CDR1 DFQATT, CDR2 SNEGSKA (reference sequence). The CDR3 spells CSALTSRNHNEQFF.

This clonotype is labeled medium-sized (0.01 to 0.1%) based on frequency. The chain employs TRBV18 and TRBJ2-7; the TCRdb call, TRBD1, lacks DNA for checking. CDR1 and CDR2 (germline): KGHSH, LQKENI. The CDR3 has 15 amino acids. The CDR3 spells CASSPRDRAPYEQYF.

Its frequency marks this clonotype as medium-sized. The chain recombines TRBV2 with TRBJ2-7; TCRdb calls TRBD2, which cannot be checked without DNA. The CDR3 is 13 amino acids. The V gene's germline CDR1 is SNHLY and CDR2 FYNNEI. This CDR3 is CASSSRQGYEQYF.

This clonotype is identified as medium-sized from frequency. The V call is TRBV12-3 or TRBV12-4, the J call TRBJ2-2; the D call of TRBD1 rests on TCRdb alone, since no DNA is present to check it. This CDR3 region has 13 residues. CDR3 loop: CATTWGDTGELFF.

Frequency places this clonotype as medium-sized. The rearrangement uses TRBV10-3 and TRBJ2-7; TCRdb calls TRBD2, which cannot be checked without DNA. CDR3 length: 17 residues. CDR1 is ENHRY and CDR2 is SYGVKD in the germline V gene. CDR3 amino acids: CAISEGSLAGSSYEQYF.

This chain uses TRBV7-2 with TRBJ2-3; TCRdb selects TRBD2, and the lack of DNA leaves this call unchecked. CDR1 and CDR2 (germline): SGHTA, FQGNSA. CDR3 length equals 16 residues. The CDR3 sequence is CASSLRAGWGADTQYF.

The chain combines TRBV29-1 with TRBJ2-3. This CDR3 spans 13 amino acids. CDR1 and CDR2 (germline): SQVTM, ANQGSEA. Here the CDR3 reads CSVGRTSTDTQYF.

This clonotype is called medium-sized based on its frequency. This chain connects TRBV7-9 to TRBJ1-1. From germline, CDR1 is SEHNR and CDR2 FQNEAQ (reference sequence). The CDR3 contains 15 residues. The CDR3 reads CASSSTRGLVTEAFF.

The chain combines TRBV28 with TRBJ1-2; the D gene TCRdb calls, TRBD1, cannot be checked with no DNA. The germline V gene encodes CDR1 MDHEN and CDR2 SYDVKM. The CDR3 totals 14 residues. The CDR3 loop is CASSPTGVGYGYTF.

According to its frequency, this clonotype is medium-sized. The chain uses TRBV6-5 and TRBJ1-1. This CDR3 has 14 residues. CDR1 is MNHEY and CDR2 is SVGAGI in the germline V gene. This CDR3 is CASSYGQPNTEAFF.

This chain joins TRBV29-1 and TRBJ2-7. The germline V gene encodes CDR1 SQVTM and CDR2 ANQGSEA. CDR3 length: 12 amino acids. The CDR3 is CSAEGGPNEQYF.

The chain joins TRBV29-1 to TRBJ2-2; the TRBD1 assignment by TCRdb is unverifiable without DNA. The germline V gene has CDR1 SQVTM and CDR2 ANQGSEA. The CDR3 is 15 residues long. The CDR3 spells CSVSHPGRNTGELFF.

The genes are TRBV6-2 or TRBV6-3 and TRBJ2-1; as DNA is missing, the TRBD1 call by TCRdb cannot be tested. Germline V gives CDR1 MNHEY, CDR2 SVGEGT. CDR3 length equals 16 residues. The CDR3 is CASSYGGPSSYNEQFF.

The chain couples TRBV7-2 to TRBJ2-7. Germline values: CDR1 SGHTA, CDR2 FQGNSA. This CDR3 spans 14 amino acids. The CDR3 spells CASSSSGGDDEQYF.

This rearrangement joins TRBV27 to TRBJ1-2. Germline V CDR1 and CDR2: MNHEY, SMNVEV (reference sequence). The CDR3 covers 15 residues. The CDR3 region is CASSPMRGEGYGYTF.

Measured by frequency, this clonotype is medium-sized. The CDR3 loop is CSVEGQGMNTEAFF. The chain links TRBV29-1 to TRBJ1-1; the D call of TRBD1 rests on TCRdb alone, since no DNA is present to check it. Germline V gene data show CDR1 as SQVTM and CDR2 as ANQGSEA. The length of the CDR3 is 14 residues.

This chain links TRBV29-1 with TRBJ2-1; TCRdb's assignment of TRBD2 cannot be checked, as there is no DNA. This CDR3 region has 18 residues. Germline lookup yields CDR1 SQVTM and CDR2 ANQGSEA. Here the CDR3 reads CSVRGGLAGTSTYNEQFF.

This clonotype is called medium-sized based on its frequency. J is TRBJ2-5 and V is TRBV29-1; as DNA is missing, the TRBD2 call by TCRdb cannot be tested. The CDR3 has 14 residues. From germline, CDR1 is SQVTM and CDR2 ANQGSEA. CDR3: CSVSPKTFQETQYF.

This clonotype registers medium-sized by frequency. This chain joins TRBV12-3 or TRBV12-4 and TRBJ2-1. This CDR3 has 16 amino acids. CDR3 protein: CASSSPTSSSYNEQFF.

The rearrangement joins TRBV7-9 to TRBJ2-5; absent DNA, TCRdb's TRBD1 call cannot be checked. Germline V gene sequence: CDR1 SEHNR, CDR2 FQNEAQ (reference sequence). This CDR3 has 16 residues. The CDR3 loop is CASSLASTGFQETQYF.

The J gene is TRBJ1-2, the V gene TRBV27. The CDR3 is made up of 15 amino acids. The V gene's germline CDR1 is MNHEY and CDR2 SMNVEV (reference sequence). The CDR3 loop reads CASSTTFRRWDGYTF.

Its frequency marks this clonotype as medium-sized (0.01 to 0.1%). V gene TRBV7-9 combines with J gene TRBJ2-2; without DNA, the TCRdb call of TRBD1 cannot be checked. CDR3 length equals 15 residues. Germline loops: CDR1 SEHNR, CDR2 FQNEAQ (reference sequence). This CDR3 reads CASSPAGQVSGELFF.

The chain has TRBV21-1 and TRBJ2-1; absent DNA, TCRdb's TRBD1 call cannot be checked. TRBV21-1 is deemed a pseudogene. The CDR3 sequence is 12 residues long. The CDR3 loop reads CASSNWGDEQFF.